This TCR beta chain is from a study of blood T cell repertoires in COVID-19. Seattle cases were enrolled at active infection and followed longitudinally. The protocol was immunoSEQ multiplex PCR, while the TCRdb copy is restricted to in-frame clones and leaves out a portion. Of some 130,000 clones in the sample, about 89% were seen once. The germline V gene encodes CDR1 MDHEN and CDR2 SYDVKM. This CDR3 has 13 amino acids. The V segment lost 5 bases and the J segment 5 bases; nucleotides outside the gene matches: 1. This clonotype was sampled from a man aged 60 to 69 with COVID-19, enrolled during active disease. Source material: peripheral blood. V gene TRBV28 combines with J gene TRBJ2-1; TRBD1 matches at 9 bases. The CDR3 DNA reads as TGTGCCAGCAGTAGGACAGGGGACAATGAGCAGTTCTTC. Translated, it gives CASSRTGDNEQFF.